The 7 T cell receptor beta chains reported below all come from one sample, sequenced in a study of cytomegalovirus exposure and HLA in healthy donors. 13 Jbeta primers and 60 Vbeta primers were used for the PCR. Measured with immunoSEQ multiplex PCR; TCRdb has only the in-frame clones, and not every one. Of over 150,000 clones listed, under 70% are singletons. Material: PBMCs. The source of these receptors is a woman between 40 and 50 years old in good health and CMV-seropositive.

The chain couples TRBV7-2 to TRBJ2-5, with a weak D call TRBD2 (6 bases). The V gene's germline CDR1 is SGHTA and CDR2 FQGNSA. V shed 5 bases and J shed 5 bases, with 18 bases lying between them. The CDR3 is 15 amino acids. CDR3 coding DNA: TGTGCCAGCAGCCCTCGAGCGGGCCTCCCCGAGACCCAGTACTTC. It translates to CASSPRAGLPETQYF.

DNA for the CDR3: TGTGCCAGCATCGGAAGGGGAGAGCAGTACTTC. It codes for CASIGRGEQYF. V and J are TRBV6-1 and TRBJ2-7, with D maybe TRBD1 (5 bases). Germline V CDR1 and CDR2: MNHNS, SASEGT. Trimming pared 7 bases from V and 7 bases from J, leaving 11 bases between. This CDR3 comprises 11 residues.

This clone was detected only a few times. The J gene is TRBJ1-3, the V gene TRBV9, with 9 bases lining up with TRBD1. The V and J ends lost 2 bases and 2 bases, in that order; junction bases with no gene match: 2. This CDR3 comprises 15 residues. Germline V gene sequence: CDR1 SGDLS, CDR2 YYNGEE. The CDR3: CASSVDRGPGNTIYF. The CDR3 nucleotides are TGTGCCAGCAGCGTGGACAGGGGCCCTGGAAACACCATATATTTT.

The CDR3: CASSGGGQGVPPLHF. CDR3 nucleotide sequence: TGTGCCAGCAGCGGGGGGGGACAGGGGGTTCCCCCCCTCCACTTT. This sequence joins TRBV7-3 and TRBJ1-6, with TRBD1 matching 11 bases. The J segment lost 13 bases and the V segment lost 5 bases, leaving 10 bases of the junction unmatched. This CDR3 region has 15 residues. Germline values: CDR1 SGHTA, CDR2 FQGTGA.

This chain connects TRBV19 to TRBJ1-5; possibly TRBD1 for D (5 bases). V lost 6 bases to trimming and J lost 7 bases, with 16 bases between them. The germline gives CDR1 LNHDA, CDR2 SQIVND (reference sequence). The CDR3 has 14 amino acids. The DNA for the CDR3 is TGTGCCAGTAGGCGAAGTCAACAGGAACAGCCCCAGCATTTT. Residues: CASRRSQQEQPQHF.

DNA of the CDR3: TGTGCCATCAGCGCAACAGGGACCGCGAACACCGGGGAGCTGTTTTTT. It translates to CAISATGTANTGELFF. The rearrangement uses TRBV10-3 and TRBJ2-2, with a weak D call TRBD1 (6 bases). Germline V gives CDR1 ENHRY, CDR2 SYGVKD. This CDR3 has 16 amino acids. The V end lost 6 bases, the J end lost 0 bases, and 14 bases lay between the germline ends.

Concerning this clone: One end of the junction fails to match germline, which may point to a read error. This sequence joins TRBV7-2 and TRBJ1-5; D not resolved. CDR3 length: 13 residues. In germline, CDR1 is SGHTA, CDR2 FQGNSA. The DNA of the CDR3 is TGTGCCAGCAGCTTAGATAGCAATCAGCCCCAGAATTTT. Its translation: CASSLDSNQPQNF.